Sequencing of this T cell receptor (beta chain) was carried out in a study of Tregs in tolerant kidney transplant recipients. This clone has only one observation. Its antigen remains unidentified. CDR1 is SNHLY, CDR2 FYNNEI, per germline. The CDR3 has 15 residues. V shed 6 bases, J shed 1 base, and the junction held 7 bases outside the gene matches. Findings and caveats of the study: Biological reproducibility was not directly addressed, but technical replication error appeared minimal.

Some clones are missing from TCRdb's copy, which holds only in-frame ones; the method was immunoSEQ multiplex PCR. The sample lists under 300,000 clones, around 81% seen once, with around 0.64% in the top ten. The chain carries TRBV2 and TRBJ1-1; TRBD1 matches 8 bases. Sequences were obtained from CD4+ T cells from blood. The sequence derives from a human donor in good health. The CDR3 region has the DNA TGTGCCAGCAGCCTCACCGGGACAGGGAACACTGAAGCTTTCTTT. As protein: CASSLTGTGNTEAFF. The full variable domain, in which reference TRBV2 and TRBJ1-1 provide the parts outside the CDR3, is EPEVTQTPSHQVTQMGQEVILRCVPISNHLYFYWYRQILGQKVEFLVSFYNNEISEKSEIFDDQFSVERPDGSNFTLKIRSTKLEDSAMYFCASSLTGTGNTEAFFGQGTRLTVV.